This T cell receptor (beta chain) is drawn from a study of tumor and adjacent non-tumor tissue in lung cancer. Study details: Aged 31 to 76 years, patients included 10 men and roughly 5 women with stage I to III disease. Study-wide points: Normal lung showed higher cumulative top 100 clone frequency than tumor. Tumor tissue had significantly higher TCR diversity than normal lung.

The library came from three nested PCR rounds adapted from ARM-PCR protocols. TCRdb reprocessed the multiplex PCR reads with MiXCR, giving one entry per CDR3 protein. Of 85,000 or so distinct CDR3 sequences in the sample, around three quarters were seen once. RNA was extracted from bulk tissue without any cell sorting. This non-tumor lung sample came from over 3 cm beyond the tumor edge. Chemotherapy-naive patients with new lung cancer underwent thoracic surgery in China, August–late 2014. The germline V gene has CDR1 SGHAT and CDR2 FQNNGV. This CDR3 has 14 residues. A note on this clonotype: The antigen remains undetermined. One end of the junction varies from germline; a read error may be responsible.

The chain links TRBV11-2 to TRBJ1-6; TRBD1 might be the D (5 bases). The TCR sequence derives from a woman aged 50 to 60 with non-small cell lung cancer. The sample taken for sequencing was distant non-tumor lung tissue. The CDR3 coding sequence is TGTGCCAGTAGCTTTCGGGTAGGGGAATCACCCCTCCACTTT. It encodes CASSFRVGESPLHF.